The 9 T cell receptor beta chains presented below share a single source sample, sequenced in a study of blood T cell repertoires in COVID-19 (TCRdb year 2020). Libraries were prepared through the immunoSEQ multiplex PCR assay. Held by TCRdb, this immuneACCESS table contains in-frame sequences only and omits some clones. Under half of the omission traces to an unresolved V gene where checked; the cause of the rest is unknown. Across this sample there are about 200,000 clones, with 80% to 90% seen only once. About 9.7% of the sample is in the top ten clones. Specimen: peripheral blood. The receptors come from a man aged 50-60 years with active or convalescent COVID-19.

V and J are TRBV9 and TRBJ2-3; D is ambiguous. CDR1 is SGDLS, CDR2 YYNGEE, per germline. V was clipped by 0 bases and J by 5 bases, with 10 bases between them. This CDR3 spans 14 amino acids. The CDR3 DNA is TGTGCCAGCAGCGTAGCTTCGCTAGTAGATACGCAGTATTTT. Residues: CASSVASLVDTQYF. Together with reference TRBV9 and TRBJ2-3, the CDR3 gives the full variable domain: DSGVTQTPKHLITATGQRVTLRCSPRSGDLSVYWYQQSLDQGLQFLIQYYNGEERAKGNILERFSAQQFPDLHSELNLSSLELGDSALYFCASSVASLVDTQYFGPGTRLTVL.

V usage is TRBV20-1 and J usage is TRBJ1-1; 8 positions agree with TRBD1. V was pared by 3 bases and J by 5 bases, with 11 bases of the junction left unmatched. CDR1 is DFQATT and CDR2 is SNEGSKA in the germline V gene (reference sequence). The CDR3 sequence is 15 residues long. CDR3 nucleotide sequence: TGCAGTGCTAGTCCCGGGACAGGTTCGGGGACTGAAGCTTTCTTT. Amino acids: CSASPGTGSGTEAFF.

V gene TRBV11-3 combines with J gene TRBJ2-2; 12 nucleotides align to TRBD1. The CDR3 sequence is 13 residues long. The V gene's germline CDR1 is SGHNT and CDR2 YENEEA. J gave up 14 bases and V 1 base, and 2 bases lay outside the gene matches. DNA of the CDR3: TGTGCCAGCAGCTTAGCCGGGACAGGGGGCCTGTTTTTT. Translated: CASSLAGTGGLFF.

The chain has TRBV5-1 and TRBJ2-1, with 11 positions matching TRBD2. Germline V gene sequence: CDR1 SGHRS, CDR2 YFSETQ. V shed 4 bases, J shed 6 bases, and the junction held 6 bases outside the gene matches. There are 15 residues in the CDR3. This chain's CDR3 is CASSMTSGARNEQFF. The CDR3 DNA sequence: TGCGCCAGCAGCATGACTAGCGGGGCTCGCAATGAGCAGTTCTTC.

The V call is TRBV11-2, the J call TRBJ1-1, with a possible D match to TRBD1 (6 bases). V lost 4 bases and J 0 bases, leaving 12 bases between the germline ends. The CDR3 spans 15 residues. Germline values: CDR1 SGHAT, CDR2 FQNNGV. This chain's CDR3 is CASSSTGNLNTEAFF. As DNA, the CDR3 is TGTGCCAGCAGCTCAACAGGGAACTTGAACACTGAAGCTTTCTTT.

The chain couples TRBV25-1 to TRBJ2-3, with 9 bases matching TRBD1. There are 16 residues in the CDR3. Trimming took 3 bases from V and 3 from J; bases not matched to a gene: 7. CDR1 MGHDK and CDR2 SYGVNS come from the germline V gene. The CDR3 loop is CASSEVNRGRTDTQYF. In DNA, the CDR3 is TGTGCCAGCAGTGAGGTAAACAGGGGGCGGACAGATACGCAGTATTTT.

The V and J genes are TRBV7-2 and TRBJ2-5; the D is unclear. Germline V gene lookup returns CDR1 SGHTA and CDR2 FQGNSA. This CDR3 has 14 residues. V was shortened by 5 bases and J by 0 bases, with 10 bases between the two germline ends. For the CDR3, the DNA is TGTGCCAGCAGCCCCTGGGCGAACCAAGAGACCCAGTACTTC. Translated, it gives CASSPWANQETQYF.

The V call is TRBV5-5, the J call TRBJ2-7, with D maybe TRBD2 (6 bases). The germline V and J ends were trimmed by 2 bases and 0 bases, with 12 bases remaining between them. Germline V gives CDR1 SGHKS, CDR2 YYEKEE (reference sequence). This CDR3 contains 15 residues. CDR3 DNA: TGTGCCAGCAGCTTAATAGCGGACTACTCCTACGAGCAGTACTTC. Translating gives CASSLIADYSYEQYF.

This clone was seen just once. The gene calls are TRBV20-1 and TRBJ1-5; possibly TRBD1 for D (6 bases). In germline, CDR1 is DFQATT, CDR2 SNEGSKA (reference sequence). With 3 bases removed from V and 4 bases from J, the gap between germline ends came to 7 bases. The CDR3 sequence is 12 residues long. CDR3 sequence (DNA): TGCAGTGCTAGTACAGGGAATCAGCCCCAGCATTTT. Its translation is CSASTGNQPQHF.